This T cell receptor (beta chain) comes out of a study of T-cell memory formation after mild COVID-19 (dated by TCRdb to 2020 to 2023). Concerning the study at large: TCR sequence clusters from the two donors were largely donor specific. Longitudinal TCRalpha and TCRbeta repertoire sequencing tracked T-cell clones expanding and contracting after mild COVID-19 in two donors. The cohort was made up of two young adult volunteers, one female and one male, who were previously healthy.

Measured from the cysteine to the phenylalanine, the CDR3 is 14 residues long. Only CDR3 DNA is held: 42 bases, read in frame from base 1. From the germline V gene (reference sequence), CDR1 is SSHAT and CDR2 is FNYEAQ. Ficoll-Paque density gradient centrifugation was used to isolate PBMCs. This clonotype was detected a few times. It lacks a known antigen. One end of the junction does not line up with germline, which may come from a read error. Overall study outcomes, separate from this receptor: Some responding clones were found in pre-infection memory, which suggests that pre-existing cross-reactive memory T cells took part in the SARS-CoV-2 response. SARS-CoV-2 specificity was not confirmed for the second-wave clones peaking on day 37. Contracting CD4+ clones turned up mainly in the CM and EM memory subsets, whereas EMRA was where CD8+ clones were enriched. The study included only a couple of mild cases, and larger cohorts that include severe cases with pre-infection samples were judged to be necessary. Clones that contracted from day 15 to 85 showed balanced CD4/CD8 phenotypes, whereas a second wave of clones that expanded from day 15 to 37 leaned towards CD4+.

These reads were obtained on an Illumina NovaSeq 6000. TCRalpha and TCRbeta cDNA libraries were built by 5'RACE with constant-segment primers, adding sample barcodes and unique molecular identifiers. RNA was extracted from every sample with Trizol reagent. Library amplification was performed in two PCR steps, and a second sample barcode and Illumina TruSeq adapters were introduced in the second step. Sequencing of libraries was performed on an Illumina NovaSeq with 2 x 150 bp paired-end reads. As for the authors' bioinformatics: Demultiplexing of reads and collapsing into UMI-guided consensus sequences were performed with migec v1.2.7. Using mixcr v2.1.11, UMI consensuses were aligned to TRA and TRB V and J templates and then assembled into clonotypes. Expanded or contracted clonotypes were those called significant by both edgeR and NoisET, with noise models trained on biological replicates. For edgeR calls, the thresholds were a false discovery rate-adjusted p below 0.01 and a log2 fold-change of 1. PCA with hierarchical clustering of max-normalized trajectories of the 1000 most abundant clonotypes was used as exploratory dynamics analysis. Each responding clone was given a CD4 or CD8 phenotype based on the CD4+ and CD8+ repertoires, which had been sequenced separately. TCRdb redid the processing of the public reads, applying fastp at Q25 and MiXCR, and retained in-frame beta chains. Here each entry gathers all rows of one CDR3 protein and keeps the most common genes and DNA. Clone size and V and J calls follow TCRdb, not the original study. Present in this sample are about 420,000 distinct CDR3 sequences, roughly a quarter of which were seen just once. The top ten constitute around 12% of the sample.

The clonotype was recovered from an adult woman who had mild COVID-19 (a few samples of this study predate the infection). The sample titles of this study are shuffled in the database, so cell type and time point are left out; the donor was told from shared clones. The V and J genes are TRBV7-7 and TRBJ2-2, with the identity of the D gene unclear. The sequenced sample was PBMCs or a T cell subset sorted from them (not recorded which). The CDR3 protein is CASSLERFTGELFF. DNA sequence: TGTGCTAGCAGCTTAGAGAGGTTCACCGGGGAGCTGTTTTTT.